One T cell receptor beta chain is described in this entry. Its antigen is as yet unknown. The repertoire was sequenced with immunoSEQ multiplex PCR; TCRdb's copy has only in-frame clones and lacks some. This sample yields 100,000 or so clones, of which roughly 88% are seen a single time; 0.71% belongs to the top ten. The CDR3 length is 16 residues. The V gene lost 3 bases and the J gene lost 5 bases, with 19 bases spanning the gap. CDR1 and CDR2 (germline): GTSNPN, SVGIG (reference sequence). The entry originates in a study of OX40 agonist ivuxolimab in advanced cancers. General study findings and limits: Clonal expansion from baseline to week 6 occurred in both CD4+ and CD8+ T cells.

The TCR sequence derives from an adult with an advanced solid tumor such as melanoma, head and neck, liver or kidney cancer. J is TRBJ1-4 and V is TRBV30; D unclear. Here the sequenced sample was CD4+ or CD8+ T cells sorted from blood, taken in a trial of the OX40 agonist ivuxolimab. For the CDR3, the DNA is TGTGCCTGGAGGAATAGTTGGACCTCGGGGAATGAAAAACTGTTTTTT. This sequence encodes CAWRNSWTSGNEKLFF.